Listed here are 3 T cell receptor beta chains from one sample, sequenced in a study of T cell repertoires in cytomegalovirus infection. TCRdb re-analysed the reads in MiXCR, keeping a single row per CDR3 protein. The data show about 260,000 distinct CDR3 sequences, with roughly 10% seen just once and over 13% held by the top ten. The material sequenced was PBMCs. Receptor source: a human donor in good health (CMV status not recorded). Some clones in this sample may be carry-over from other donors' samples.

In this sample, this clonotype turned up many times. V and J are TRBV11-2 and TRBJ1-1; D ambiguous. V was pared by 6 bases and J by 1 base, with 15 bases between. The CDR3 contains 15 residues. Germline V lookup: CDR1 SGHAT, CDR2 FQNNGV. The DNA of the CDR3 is TGTGCCAGCAGTTTGAGTTCGGAGACGAACACTGAAGCTTTCTTT. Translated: CASSLSSETNTEAFF.

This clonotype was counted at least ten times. CDR3 loop: CASRDPPGTGGGTEAFF. CDR3 nucleotide sequence: TGTGCCAGCAGAGACCCCCCCGGGACAGGGGGAGGGACTGAAGCTTTCTTT. J is TRBJ1-1 and V is TRBV12-3 or TRBV12-4; 11 bases map to TRBD1. This CDR3 has 17 residues. V shed 6 bases, J shed 5 bases, and the junction held 14 bases outside the gene matches.

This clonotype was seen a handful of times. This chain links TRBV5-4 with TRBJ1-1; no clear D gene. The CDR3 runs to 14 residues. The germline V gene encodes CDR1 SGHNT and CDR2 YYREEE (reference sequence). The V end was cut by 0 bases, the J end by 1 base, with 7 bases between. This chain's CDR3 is CASSLEAKNTEAFF. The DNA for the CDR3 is TGTGCCAGCAGCTTGGAAGCAAAGAACACTGAAGCTTTCTTT.